The source of this T cell receptor (beta chain) is a study of blood T cell repertoires in COVID-19. Study-level information: T cells, B-cell-depleted T cells, or PBMCs provided the cDNA or gDNA that served as material.

Under the authors' procedure: How many nucleated cells were present was estimated from reference gene primer amplification. Sequenced by immunoSEQ multiplex PCR; TCRdb stores in-frame clones only, minus some. V, J and clone size reflect that table, while D and trimming were determined from the DNA. Counted here are approximately 100,000 clones, roughly 86% occurring once; the ten biggest clones make up 20% to 30%. This CDR3 has 14 residues. Germline-derived CDR1 and CDR2 are LGHDT and YNNKEL (reference sequence). V shed 0 bases and J shed 6 bases, with 10 bases lying between them. The clonotype comes from a human donor in a cohort sampled during active COVID-19. This chain links TRBV3-1 (or the pseudogene TRBV3-2) with TRBJ2-3, with D tentatively TRBD2 (6 bases). The sample taken for sequencing was peripheral blood. The CDR3 loop is CASSQDRLGDTQYF. The CDR3 bases are TGTGCCAGCAGCCAAGATAGACTAGGGGATACGCAGTATTTT.